Listed here is a single T cell receptor beta chain. Antigen specificity is unknown. This sample is part of a study of shared clonotypes between healthy human individuals. The assay was immunoSEQ multiplex PCR, and TCRdb's table has in-frame clones only and misses some. The table lists some 2.4 million clones, more than 85% of them singletons. The CDR3 covers 17 residues. V lost 0 bases to trimming and J lost 2 bases, with 16 bases between them. CDR1 and CDR2 from the germline V gene are MGHRA and YSYEKL. General observations from the study: The generation probabilities recorded for non-shared clonotypes fell below those of clonotypes shared by all four donors.

The J gene is TRBJ2-5, the V gene TRBV4-1, with D hard to call. What was sequenced was naive CD4+ T cells from PBMCs. This sample's subset: CD45RA+ positively selected. This TCR was sampled from a man younger than 30 in good health. Some clones in this sample may be carry-over from other donors' samples. CDR3: CASSQDIPGQGQETQYF. In DNA, the CDR3 is TGCGCCAGCAGCCAAGATATTCCCGGCCAAGGGCAAGAGACCCAGTACTTC.